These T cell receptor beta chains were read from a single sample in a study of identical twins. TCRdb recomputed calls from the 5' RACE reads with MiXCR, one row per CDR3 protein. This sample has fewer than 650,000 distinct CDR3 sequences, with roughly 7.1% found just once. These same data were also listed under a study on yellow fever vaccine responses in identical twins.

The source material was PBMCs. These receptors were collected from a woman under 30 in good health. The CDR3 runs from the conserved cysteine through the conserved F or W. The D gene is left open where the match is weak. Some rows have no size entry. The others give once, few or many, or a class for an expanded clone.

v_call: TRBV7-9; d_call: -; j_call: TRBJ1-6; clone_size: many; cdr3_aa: CASSPGGSYNSPLHF; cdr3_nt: TGTGCCAGCAGCCCCGGGGGGTCCTATAATTCACCCCTCCACTTT
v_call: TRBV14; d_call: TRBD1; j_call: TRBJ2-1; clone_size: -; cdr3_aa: CASSQRLGTGELEQFF; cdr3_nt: TGTGCCAGCAGCCAAAGACTGGGGACAGGGGAACTCGAGCAGTTCTTC
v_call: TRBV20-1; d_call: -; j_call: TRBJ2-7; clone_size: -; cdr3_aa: CSARGLLSSYEQYF; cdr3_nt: TGCAGTGCAAGGGGACTCCTATCATCCTACGAGCAGTACTTC
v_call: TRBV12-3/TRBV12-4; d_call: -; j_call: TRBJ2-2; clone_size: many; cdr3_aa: CASSLAEGRRPGELFF; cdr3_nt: TGTGCCAGCAGTTTAGCGGAGGGGCGACGGCCCGGGGAGCTGTTTTTT
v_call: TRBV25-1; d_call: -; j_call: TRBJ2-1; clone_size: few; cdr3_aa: CASSTSGKGSYNEQFF; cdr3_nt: TGTGCCAGCAGTACCTCCGGAAAGGGCTCCTACAATGAGCAGTTCTTC
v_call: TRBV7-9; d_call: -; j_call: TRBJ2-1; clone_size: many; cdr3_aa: CASSTDRVSYNEQFF; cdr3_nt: TGTGCCAGCAGCACCGACCGCGTCTCCTACAATGAGCAGTTCTTC
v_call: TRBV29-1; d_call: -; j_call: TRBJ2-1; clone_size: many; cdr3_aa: CSVDGSWPSYNEQFF; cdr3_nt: TGCAGCGTTGACGGCTCTTGGCCCTCCTACAATGAGCAGTTCTTC
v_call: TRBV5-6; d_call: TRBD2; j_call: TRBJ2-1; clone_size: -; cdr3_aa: CASSLGGLAGVYNEQFF; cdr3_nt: TGTGCCAGCAGCTTGGGTGGACTAGCGGGAGTCTACAATGAGCAGTTCTTC
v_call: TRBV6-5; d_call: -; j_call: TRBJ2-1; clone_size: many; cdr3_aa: CASSYLSATAYNEQFF; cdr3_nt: TGTGCCAGCAGTTACCTTTCGGCTACCGCCTACAATGAGCAGTTCTTC
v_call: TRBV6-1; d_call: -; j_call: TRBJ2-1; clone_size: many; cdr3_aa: CASSPPIRGGSYNEQFF; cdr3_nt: TGTGCCAGCAGCCCCCCGATTCGGGGTGGCTCCTACAATGAGCAGTTCTTC
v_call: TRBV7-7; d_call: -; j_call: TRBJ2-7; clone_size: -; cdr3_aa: CASSRGQVLTSGQRTYEQYF; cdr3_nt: TGTGCCAGCAGCCGGGGACAGGTCCTTACTAGCGGCCAGAGGACCTACGAGCAGTACTTC
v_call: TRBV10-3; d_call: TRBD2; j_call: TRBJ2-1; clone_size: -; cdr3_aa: CAISGVLGTGGLAGEFSYNEQFF; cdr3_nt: TGTGCCATCAGTGGGGTACTCGGGACGGGGGGGCTAGCGGGGGAGTTCTCCTACAATGAGCAGTTCTTC
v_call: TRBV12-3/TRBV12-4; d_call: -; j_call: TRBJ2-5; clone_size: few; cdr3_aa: CASSPNSGETQYF; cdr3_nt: TGTGCCAGCAGTCCAAACTCGGGAGAGACCCAGTACTTC
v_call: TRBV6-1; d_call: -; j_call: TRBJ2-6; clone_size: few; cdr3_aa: CASSEEWVRGAGGANVLTF; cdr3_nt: TGTGCCAGCAGTGAAGAATGGGTACGGGGTGCGGGTGGGGCCAACGTCCTGACTTTC
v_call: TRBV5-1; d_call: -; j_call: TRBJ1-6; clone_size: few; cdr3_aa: CASSLGRADSPLHF; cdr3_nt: TGCGCCAGCAGCTTGGGCAGGGCGGATTCACCCCTCCACTTT
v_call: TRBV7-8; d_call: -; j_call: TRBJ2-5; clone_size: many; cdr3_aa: CASSFMRLGETQYF; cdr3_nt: TGTGCCAGCAGCTTCATGAGGTTAGGGGAGACCCAGTACTTC
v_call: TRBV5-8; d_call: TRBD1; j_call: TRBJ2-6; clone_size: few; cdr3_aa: CASTPGTGDSGANVLTF; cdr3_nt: TGTGCCAGCACCCCCGGGACAGGGGACTCTGGGGCCAACGTCCTGACTTTC
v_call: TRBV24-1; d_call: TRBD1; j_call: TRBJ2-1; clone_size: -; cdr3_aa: CATSRQGSGNEQFF; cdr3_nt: TGTGCCACCAGCAGACAGGGTTCAGGCAATGAGCAGTTCTTC
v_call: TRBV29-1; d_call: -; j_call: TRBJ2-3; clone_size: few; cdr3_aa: CSVEKDTQYF; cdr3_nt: TGCAGCGTTGAGAAAGATACGCAGTATTTT
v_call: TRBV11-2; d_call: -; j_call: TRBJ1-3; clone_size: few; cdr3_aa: CASSLSSLGGTIYF; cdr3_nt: TGTGCCAGCAGCTTATCATCCCTGGGGGGCACCATATATTTT
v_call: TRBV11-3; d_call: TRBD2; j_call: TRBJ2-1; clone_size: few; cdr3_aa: CASSRLALESEQFF; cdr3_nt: TGTGCCAGCAGCCGACTAGCTCTAGAGAGTGAGCAGTTCTTC
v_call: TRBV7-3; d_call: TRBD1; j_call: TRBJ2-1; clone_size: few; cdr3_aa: CASSPSGGRDEQFF; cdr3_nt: TGTGCCAGCAGCCCCTCAGGGGGTAGGGATGAGCAGTTCTTC
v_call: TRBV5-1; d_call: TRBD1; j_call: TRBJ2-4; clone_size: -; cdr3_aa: CASSVDRGVGAKNIQYF; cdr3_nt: TGCGCCAGCAGCGTGGACAGGGGCGTTGGAGCCAAAAACATTCAGTACTTC
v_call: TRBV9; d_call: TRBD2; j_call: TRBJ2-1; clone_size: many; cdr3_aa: CASSEAPTSQEQFF; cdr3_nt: TGTGCCAGCAGCGAAGCCCCGACTAGCCAGGAGCAGTTCTTC
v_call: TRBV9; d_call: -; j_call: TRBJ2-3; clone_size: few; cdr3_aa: CASSVVAVADTQYF; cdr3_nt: TGTGCCAGCAGCGTAGTGGCCGTCGCAGATACGCAGTATTTT
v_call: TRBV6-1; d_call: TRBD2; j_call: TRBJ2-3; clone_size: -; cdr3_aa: CASRTGTKTDTQYF; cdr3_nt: TGTGCCAGCAGGACCGGGACTAAAACAGATACGCAGTATTTT
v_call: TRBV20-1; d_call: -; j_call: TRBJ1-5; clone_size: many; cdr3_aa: CSASAFGGRGQPQHF; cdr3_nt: TGCAGTGCTAGTGCGTTCGGAGGCCGGGGTCAGCCCCAGCATTTT
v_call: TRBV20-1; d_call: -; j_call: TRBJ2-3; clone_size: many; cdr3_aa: CSAGRTSSTDTQYF; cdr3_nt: TGCAGTGCTGGAAGGACTTCTAGCACAGATACGCAGTATTTT
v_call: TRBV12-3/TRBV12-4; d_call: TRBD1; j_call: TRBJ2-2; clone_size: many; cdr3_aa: CASSFRTGSGELFF; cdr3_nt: TGTGCCAGCAGCTTTCGGACAGGATCCGGGGAGCTGTTTTTT
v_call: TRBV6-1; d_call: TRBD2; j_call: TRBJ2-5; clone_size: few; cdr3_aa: CASRQLGTSGSETQYF; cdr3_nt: TGTGCCAGCAGACAACTCGGGACTAGCGGGAGCGAGACCCAGTACTTC
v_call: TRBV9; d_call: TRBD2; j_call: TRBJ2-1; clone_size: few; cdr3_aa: CASSARLAGSYNEQFF; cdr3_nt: TGTGCCAGCAGCGCGAGACTAGCGGGAAGCTACAATGAGCAGTTCTTC
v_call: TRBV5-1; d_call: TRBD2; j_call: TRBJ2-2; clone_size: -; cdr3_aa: CASSGAGGRPNTGELFF; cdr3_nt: TGCGCCAGCAGCGGCGCGGGGGGCCGGCCTAACACCGGGGAGCTGTTTTTT
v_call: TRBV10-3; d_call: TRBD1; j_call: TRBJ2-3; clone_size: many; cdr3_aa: CAIRGQGTGTDTQYF; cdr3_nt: TGTGCCATCCGGGGACAGGGAACGGGGACAGATACGCAGTATTTT
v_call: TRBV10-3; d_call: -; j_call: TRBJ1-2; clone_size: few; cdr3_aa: CAISESEGSLYGYTF; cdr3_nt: TGTGCCATCAGTGAGTCTGAAGGGTCCCTCTATGGCTACACCTTC
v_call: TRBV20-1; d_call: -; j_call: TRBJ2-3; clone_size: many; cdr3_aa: CSAYPGTDTQYF; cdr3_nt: TGCAGTGCTTACCCGGGGACAGATACGCAGTATTTT
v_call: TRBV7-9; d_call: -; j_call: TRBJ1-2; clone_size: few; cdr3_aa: CASSLGADYGYTF; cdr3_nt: TGTGCCAGCAGCTTAGGGGCAGACTATGGCTACACCTTC
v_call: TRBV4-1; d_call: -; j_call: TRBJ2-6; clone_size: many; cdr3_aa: CASSQDAFSGANVLTF; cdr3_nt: TGCGCCAGCAGCCAAGATGCCTTCTCTGGGGCCAACGTCCTGACTTTC
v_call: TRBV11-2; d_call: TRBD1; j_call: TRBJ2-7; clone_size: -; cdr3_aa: CASSPWTGLSSYERYF; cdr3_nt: TGTGCCAGCAGCCCCTGGACAGGTTTGAGCTCCTACGAGCGGTACTTC
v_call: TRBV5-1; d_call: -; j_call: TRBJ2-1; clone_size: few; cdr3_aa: CASSLIWGRVDEQFF; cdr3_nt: TGCGCCAGCAGCTTGATATGGGGGCGCGTTGATGAGCAGTTCTTC
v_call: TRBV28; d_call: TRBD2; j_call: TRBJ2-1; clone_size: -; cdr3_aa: CASRLHSGGAVNEQFF; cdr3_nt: TGTGCCAGCAGGTTACATAGCGGGGGGGCGGTCAATGAGCAGTTCTTC
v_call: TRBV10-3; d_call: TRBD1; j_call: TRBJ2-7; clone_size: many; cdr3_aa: CAIRRTGTVSSYEQYF; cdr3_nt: TGTGCCATCAGGAGAACCGGGACAGTGAGCTCCTACGAGCAGTACTTC
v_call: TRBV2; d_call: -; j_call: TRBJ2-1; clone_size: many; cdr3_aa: CASSERSSYNEQFF; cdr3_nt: TGTGCCAGCAGTGAGCGGAGCTCCTACAATGAGCAGTTCTTC
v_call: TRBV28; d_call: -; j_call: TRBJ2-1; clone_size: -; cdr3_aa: CASRVLGNEQFF; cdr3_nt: TGTGCCAGCAGGGTGCTAGGGAATGAGCAGTTCTTC
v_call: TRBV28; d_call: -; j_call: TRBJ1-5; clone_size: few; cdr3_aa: CASSLYGGEGVQPQHF; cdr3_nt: TGTGCCAGCAGTTTATATGGGGGGGAAGGGGTTCAGCCCCAGCATTTT
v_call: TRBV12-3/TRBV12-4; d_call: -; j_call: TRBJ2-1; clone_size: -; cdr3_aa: CASSLALATGEQFF; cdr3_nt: TGTGCCAGCAGTTTAGCGTTGGCGACGGGTGAGCAGTTCTTC
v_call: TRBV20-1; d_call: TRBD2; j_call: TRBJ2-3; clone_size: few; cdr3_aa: CSATGLAGAPDTQYF; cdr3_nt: TGCAGTGCTACCGGACTAGCGGGAGCCCCAGATACGCAGTATTTT
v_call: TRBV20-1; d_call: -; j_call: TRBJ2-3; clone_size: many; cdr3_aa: CSAREGALRADTQYF; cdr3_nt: TGCAGTGCTAGAGAAGGGGCTCTGAGGGCAGATACGCAGTATTTT
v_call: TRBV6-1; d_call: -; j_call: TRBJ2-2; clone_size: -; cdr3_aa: CASSEAGRGRVYTGELFF; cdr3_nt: TGTGCCAGCAGTGAAGCAGGCAGGGGACGTGTGTACACCGGGGAGCTGTTTTTT
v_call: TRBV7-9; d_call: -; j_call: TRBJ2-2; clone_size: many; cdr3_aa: CASSPGQENTGELFF; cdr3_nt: TGTGCCAGCAGCCCCGGACAAGAGAACACCGGGGAGCTGTTTTTT
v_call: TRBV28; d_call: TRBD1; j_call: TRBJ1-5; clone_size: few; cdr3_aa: CASSPRTGNHQPQHF; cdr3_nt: TGTGCCAGCAGTCCACGGACAGGGAACCATCAGCCCCAGCATTTT
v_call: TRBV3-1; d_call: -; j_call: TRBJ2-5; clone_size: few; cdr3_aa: CASSKKGGGETQYF; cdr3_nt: TGTGCCAGCAGCAAGAAGGGAGGGGGGGAGACCCAGTACTTC
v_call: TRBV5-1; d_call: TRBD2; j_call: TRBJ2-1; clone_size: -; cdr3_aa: CASSFYELAARESNEQFF; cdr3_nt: TGCGCCAGCAGCTTCTACGAACTAGCGGCCCGAGAGAGTAATGAGCAGTTCTTC
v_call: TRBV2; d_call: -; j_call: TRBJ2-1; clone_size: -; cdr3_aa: CASKRQESYNEQFF; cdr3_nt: TGTGCCAGCAAACGACAGGAATCCTACAATGAGCAGTTCTTC